This T cell receptor (beta chain) was identified in a study of CD8 T cells in Susac syndrome. Peripheral blood CD8+ and CD4+ T cells were profiled by TCR beta sequencing. Treatment-naive patients with stable or active relapsing-remitting disease served as multiple sclerosis controls. A quantity of roughly 0.5 to 1 ug RNA underwent reverse transcription using random hexamers. The immunoSEQ assay covered 54 Vbeta and 13 Jbeta segments for CDR3. TCRdb independently ran MiXCR on the immunoSEQ multiplex PCR reads; one entry per CDR3 protein. The sample records 150,000 or so distinct CDR3 sequences, 94% being singletons. Germline CDR1 is SGHDN and CDR2 is FVKESK. The CDR3 sequence is 14 residues long. V gave up 4 bases and J gave up 4 bases, with 14 bases separating them.

This receptor was taken from a human donor with multiple sclerosis. This chain connects TRBV14 to TRBJ2-7, with D perhaps matching TRBD1 (5 bases). Source material: CD8+ T cells from PBMCs. CDR3 DNA sequence: TGTGCCAGCAGCCCGAGGAGCAGGACATACGAGCAGTACTTC. It specifies CASSPRSRTYEQYF. Together with reference TRBV14 and TRBJ2-7, the CDR3 gives the full variable domain: EAGVTQFPSHSVIEKGQTVTLRCDPISGHDNLYWYRRVMGKEIKFLLHFVKESKQDESGMPNNRFLAERTGGTYSTLKVQPAELEDSGVYFCASSPRSRTYEQYFGPGTRLTVT.